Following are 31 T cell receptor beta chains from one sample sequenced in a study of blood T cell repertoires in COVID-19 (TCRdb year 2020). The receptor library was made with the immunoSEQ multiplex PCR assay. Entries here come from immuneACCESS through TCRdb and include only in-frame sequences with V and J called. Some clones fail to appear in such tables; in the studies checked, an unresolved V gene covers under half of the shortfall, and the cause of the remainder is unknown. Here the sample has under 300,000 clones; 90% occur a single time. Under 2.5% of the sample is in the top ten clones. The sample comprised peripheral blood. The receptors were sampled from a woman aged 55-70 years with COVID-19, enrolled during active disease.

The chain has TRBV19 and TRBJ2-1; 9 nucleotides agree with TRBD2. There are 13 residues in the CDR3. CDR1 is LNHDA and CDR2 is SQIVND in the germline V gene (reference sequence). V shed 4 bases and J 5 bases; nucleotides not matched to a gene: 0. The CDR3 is CASSRTSDNEQFF. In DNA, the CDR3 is TGTGCCAGTAGTAGGACTAGCGACAATGAGCAGTTCTTC.

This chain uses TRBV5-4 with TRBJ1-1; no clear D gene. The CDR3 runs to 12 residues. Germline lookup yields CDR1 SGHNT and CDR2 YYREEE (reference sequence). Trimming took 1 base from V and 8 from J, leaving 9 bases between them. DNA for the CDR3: TGTGCCAGCAGCTTGTCTTCCGTAGAAGCTTTCTTT. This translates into CASSLSSVEAFF.

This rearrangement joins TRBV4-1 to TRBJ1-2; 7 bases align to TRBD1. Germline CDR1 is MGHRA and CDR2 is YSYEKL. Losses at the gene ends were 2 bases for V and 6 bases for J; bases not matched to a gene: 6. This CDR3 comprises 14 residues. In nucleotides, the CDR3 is TGCGCCAGCAGCCAAAGGGGGCAGTCGAATGGCTACACCTTC. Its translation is CASSQRGQSNGYTF.

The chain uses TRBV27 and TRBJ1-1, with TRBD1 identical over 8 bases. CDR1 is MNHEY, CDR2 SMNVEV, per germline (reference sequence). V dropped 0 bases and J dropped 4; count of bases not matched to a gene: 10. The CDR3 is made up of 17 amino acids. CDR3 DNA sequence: TGTGCCAGCAGTTTATCGTCTGGGAGACAGGGGAGCACTGAAGCTTTCTTT. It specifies CASSLSSGRQGSTEAFF.

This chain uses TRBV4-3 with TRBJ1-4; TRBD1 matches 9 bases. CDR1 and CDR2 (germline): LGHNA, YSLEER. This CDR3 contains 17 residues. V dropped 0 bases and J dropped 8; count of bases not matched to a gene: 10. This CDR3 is CASSQDRIRTGVEKLFF. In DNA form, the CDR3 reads TGCGCCAGCAGCCAAGATCGTATTAGGACAGGGGTCGAAAAACTGTTTTTT.

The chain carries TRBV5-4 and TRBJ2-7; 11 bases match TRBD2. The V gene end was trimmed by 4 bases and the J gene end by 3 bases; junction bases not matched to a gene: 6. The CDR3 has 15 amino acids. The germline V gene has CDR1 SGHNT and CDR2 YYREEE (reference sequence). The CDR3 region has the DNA TGTGCCAGCAGCATCGGGACTAGCGGATTCTACGAGCAGTACTTC. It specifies CASSIGTSGFYEQYF.

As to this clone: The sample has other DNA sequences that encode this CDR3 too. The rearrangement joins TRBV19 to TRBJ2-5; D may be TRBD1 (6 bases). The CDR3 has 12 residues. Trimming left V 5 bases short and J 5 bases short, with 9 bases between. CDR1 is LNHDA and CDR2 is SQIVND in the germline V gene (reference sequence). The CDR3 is CASSPGEETQYF. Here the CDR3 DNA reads TGTGCCAGTAGTCCAGGGGAGGAGACCCAGTACTTC.

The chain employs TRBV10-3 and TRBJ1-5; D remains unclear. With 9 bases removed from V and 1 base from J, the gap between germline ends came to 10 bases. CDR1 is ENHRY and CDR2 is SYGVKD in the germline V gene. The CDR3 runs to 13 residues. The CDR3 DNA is TGTGCCATTACCGAGTCGAGCAATCAGCCCCAGCATTTT. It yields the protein CAITESSNQPQHF.

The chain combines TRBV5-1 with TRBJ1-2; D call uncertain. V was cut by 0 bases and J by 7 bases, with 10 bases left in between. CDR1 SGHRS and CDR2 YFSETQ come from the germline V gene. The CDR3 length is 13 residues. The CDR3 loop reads CASSLGGSAGYTF. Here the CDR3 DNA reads TGCGCCAGCAGCTTGGGAGGATCTGCTGGCTACACCTTC. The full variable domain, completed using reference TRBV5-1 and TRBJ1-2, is KAGVTQTPRYLIKTRGQQVTLSCSPISGHRSVSWYQQTPGQGLQFLFEYFSETQRNKGNFPGRFSGRQFSNSRSEMNVSTLELGDSALYLCASSLGGSAGYTFGSGTRLTVV.

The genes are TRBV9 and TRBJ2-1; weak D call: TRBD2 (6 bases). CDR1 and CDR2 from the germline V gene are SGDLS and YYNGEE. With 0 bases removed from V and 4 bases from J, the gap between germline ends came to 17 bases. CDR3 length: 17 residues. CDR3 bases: TGTGCCAGCAGCGTAGCGGGGGATGCGGTAGGGTACAATGAGCAGTTCTTC. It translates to CASSVAGDAVGYNEQFF.

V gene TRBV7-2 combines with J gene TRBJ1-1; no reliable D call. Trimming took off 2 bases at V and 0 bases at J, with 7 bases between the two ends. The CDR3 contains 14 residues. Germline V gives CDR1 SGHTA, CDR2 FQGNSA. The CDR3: CASSLRRMNTEAFF. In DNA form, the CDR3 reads TGTGCCAGCAGCTTAAGGAGAATGAACACTGAAGCTTTCTTT.

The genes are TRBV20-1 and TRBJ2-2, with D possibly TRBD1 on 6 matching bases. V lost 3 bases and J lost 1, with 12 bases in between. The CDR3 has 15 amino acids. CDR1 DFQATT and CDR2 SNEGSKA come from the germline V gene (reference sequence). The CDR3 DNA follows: TGCAGTGCTAGTTCTCAGGACAGGAACACCGGGGAGCTGTTTTTT. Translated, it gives CSASSQDRNTGELFF.

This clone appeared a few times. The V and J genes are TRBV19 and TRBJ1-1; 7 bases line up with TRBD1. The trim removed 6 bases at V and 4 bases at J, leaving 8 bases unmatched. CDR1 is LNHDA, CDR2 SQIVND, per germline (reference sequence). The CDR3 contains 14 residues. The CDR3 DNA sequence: TGTGCCAGTAGGATAACAGGGGAAGTCACTGAAGCTTTCTTT. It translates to CASRITGEVTEAFF.

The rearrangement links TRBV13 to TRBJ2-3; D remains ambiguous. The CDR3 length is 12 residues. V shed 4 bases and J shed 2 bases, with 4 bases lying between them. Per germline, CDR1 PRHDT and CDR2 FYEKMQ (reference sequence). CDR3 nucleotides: TGTGCCAGCAGCTCATTCACAGATACGCAGTATTTT. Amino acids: CASSSFTDTQYF.

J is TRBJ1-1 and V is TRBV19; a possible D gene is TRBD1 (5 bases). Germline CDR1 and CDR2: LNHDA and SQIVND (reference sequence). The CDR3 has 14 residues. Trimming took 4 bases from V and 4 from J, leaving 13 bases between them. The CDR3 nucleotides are TGTGCCAGTAGTAACGGACAAAGTTTCACTGAAGCTTTCTTT. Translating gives CASSNGQSFTEAFF.

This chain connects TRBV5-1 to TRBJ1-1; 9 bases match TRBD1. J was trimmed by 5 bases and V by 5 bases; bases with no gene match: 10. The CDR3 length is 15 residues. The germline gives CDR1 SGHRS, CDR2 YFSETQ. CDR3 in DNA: TGCGCCAGCAGTCGGACACAGGGGGCGAGGACTGAAGCTTTCTTT. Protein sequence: CASSRTQGARTEAFF.

Here the CDR3 DNA reads TGCGCCAGCAGCCACAACAGGGGCAATCAGCCCCAGCATTTT. This gives the protein CASSHNRGNQPQHF. This chain connects TRBV4-1 to TRBJ1-5; tentative D call: TRBD1 (6 bases). V was pared by 3 bases and J by 2 bases, with 8 bases between. Germline CDR1 and CDR2: MGHRA and YSYEKL. The CDR3 sequence is 14 residues long.

The CDR3 sequence is CASSLARTGINYGYTF. In nucleotides, the CDR3 is TGTGCCAGCAGTTTGGCCCGCACAGGGATTAACTATGGCTACACCTTC. The chain recombines TRBV28 with TRBJ1-2; possibly TRBD1 for D (6 bases). Germline loops: CDR1 MDHEN, CDR2 SYDVKM. Trimming shortened V by 3 bases and J by 1 base, and 15 bases separated the two germline ends. CDR3 length: 16 residues.

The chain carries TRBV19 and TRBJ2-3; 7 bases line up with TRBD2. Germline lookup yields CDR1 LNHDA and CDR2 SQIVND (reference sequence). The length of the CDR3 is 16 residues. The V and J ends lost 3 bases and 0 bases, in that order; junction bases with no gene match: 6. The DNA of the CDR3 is TGTGCCAGTAGTATCCGGCCTAGCGGTAGCACAGATACGCAGTATTTT. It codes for CASSIRPSGSTDTQYF.

The CDR3 loop reads CASSLGATGGEGYTF. Here the CDR3 DNA reads TGCGCCAGCAGCTTGGGAGCCACAGGGGGCGAAGGCTACACCTTC. The chain has TRBV5-1 and TRBJ1-2, with 9 bases fitting TRBD1. J gave up 8 bases and V 0 bases, and 8 bases lay outside the gene matches. The CDR3 consists of 15 residues. CDR1 and CDR2 from the germline V gene are SGHRS and YFSETQ. The full variable domain, completed using reference TRBV5-1 and TRBJ1-2, is KAGVTQTPRYLIKTRGQQVTLSCSPISGHRSVSWYQQTPGQGLQFLFEYFSETQRNKGNFPGRFSGRQFSNSRSEMNVSTLELGDSALYLCASSLGATGGEGYTFGSGTRLTVV.

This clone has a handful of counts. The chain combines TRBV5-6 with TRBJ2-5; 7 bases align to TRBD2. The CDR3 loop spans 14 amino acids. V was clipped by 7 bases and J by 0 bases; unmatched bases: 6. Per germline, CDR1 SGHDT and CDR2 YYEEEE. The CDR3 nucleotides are TGTGCCAGCCGACGGGGGGTCTACCAAGAGACCCAGTACTTC. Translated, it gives CASRRGVYQETQYF. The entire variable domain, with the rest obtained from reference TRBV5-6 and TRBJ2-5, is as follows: DAGVTQSPTHLIKTRGQQVTLRCSPKSGHDTVSWYQQALGQGPQFIFQYYEEEERQRGNFPDRFSGHQFPNYSSELNVNALLLGDSALYLCASRRGVYQETQYFGPGTRLLVL.

The CDR3 sequence: CASSVGGRGTEAFF. As DNA, the CDR3 is TGTGCCAGCAGCGTTGGTGGGAGGGGGACTGAAGCTTTCTTT. The chain carries TRBV9 and TRBJ1-1, with a weak D call TRBD1 (6 bases). The CDR3 runs 14 residues. CDR1 and CDR2 (germline): SGDLS, YYNGEE. V was cut by 2 bases and J by 5 bases, with 13 bases left in between.

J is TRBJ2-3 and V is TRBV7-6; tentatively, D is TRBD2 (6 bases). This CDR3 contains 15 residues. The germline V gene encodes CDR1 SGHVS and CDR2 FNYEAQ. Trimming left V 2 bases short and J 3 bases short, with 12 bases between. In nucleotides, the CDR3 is TGTGCCAGCAGCTTATGGGGTGGGGGGACAGATACGCAGTATTTT. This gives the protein CASSLWGGGTDTQYF.

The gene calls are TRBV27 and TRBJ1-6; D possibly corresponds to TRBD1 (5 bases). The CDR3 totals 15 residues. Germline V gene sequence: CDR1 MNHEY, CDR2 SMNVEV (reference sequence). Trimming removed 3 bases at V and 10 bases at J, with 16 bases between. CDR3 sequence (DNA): TGTGCCAGCAGTTTCGCCCAGGGAACGGGCTCACCCCTCCACTTT. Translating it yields CASSFAQGTGSPLHF.

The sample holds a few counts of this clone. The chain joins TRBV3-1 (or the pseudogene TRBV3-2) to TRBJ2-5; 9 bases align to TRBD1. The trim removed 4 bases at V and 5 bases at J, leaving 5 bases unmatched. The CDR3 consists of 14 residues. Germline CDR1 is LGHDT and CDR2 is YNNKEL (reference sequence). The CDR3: CASSPQGARETQYF. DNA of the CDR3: TGTGCCAGCAGCCCACAGGGGGCGCGGGAGACCCAGTACTTC.

The CDR3 nucleotides read TGTGCCAGCAGGCTACCTTCACTTGTAGCTTTCTTT. Protein product: CASRLPSLVAFF. The chain uses TRBV6-5 and TRBJ1-1; no clear D gene. Per the germline V gene, CDR1 is MNHEY and CDR2 is SVGAGI. This CDR3 contains 12 residues. Trimming stripped 6 bases from V and 10 bases from J, with 15 bases between.

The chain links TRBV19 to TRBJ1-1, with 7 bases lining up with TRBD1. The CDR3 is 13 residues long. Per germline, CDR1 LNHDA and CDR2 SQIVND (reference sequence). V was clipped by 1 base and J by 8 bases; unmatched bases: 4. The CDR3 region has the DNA TGTGCCAGTAGTATAGTGCGGGACAGAGAAGCTTTCTTT. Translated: CASSIVRDREAFF.

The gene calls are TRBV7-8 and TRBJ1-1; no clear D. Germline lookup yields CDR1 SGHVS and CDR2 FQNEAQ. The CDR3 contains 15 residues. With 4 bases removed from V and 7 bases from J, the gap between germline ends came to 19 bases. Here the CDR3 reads CASSYPVGVANEAFF. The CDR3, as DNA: TGTGCCAGCAGCTACCCCGTGGGCGTCGCGAATGAAGCTTTCTTT. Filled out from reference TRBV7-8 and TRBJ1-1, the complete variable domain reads GAGVSQSPRYKVAKRGQDVALRCDPISGHVSLFWYQQALGQGPEFLTYFQNEAQLDKSGLPSDRFFAERPEGSVSTLKIQRTQQEDSAVYLCASSYPVGVANEAFFGQGTRLTVV.

Written as DNA, the CDR3 is TGTGCCAGCAGCGTTCGGGGAGGGTATGGCTACACCTTC. This gives the protein CASSVRGGYGYTF. The J gene is TRBJ1-2, the V gene TRBV5-4; no clear D. Germline V CDR1 and CDR2: SGHNT, YYREEE (reference sequence). The CDR3 totals 13 residues. V was shortened by 4 bases and J by 5 bases, with 12 bases between the two germline ends. Variable domain in full (rest from reference TRBV5-4 and TRBJ1-2): ETGVTQSPTHLIKTRGQQVTLRCSSQSGHNTVSWYQQALGQGPQFIFQYYREEENGRGNFPPRFSGLQFPNYSSELNVNALELDDSALYLCASSVRGGYGYTFGSGTRLTVV.

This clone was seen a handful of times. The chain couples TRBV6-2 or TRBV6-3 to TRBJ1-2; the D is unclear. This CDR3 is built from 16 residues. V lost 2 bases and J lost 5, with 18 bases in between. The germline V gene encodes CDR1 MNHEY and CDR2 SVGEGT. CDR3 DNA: TGTGCCAGCAGTTACCGCTCCGGGGTAATAGGGTATGGCTACACCTTC. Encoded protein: CASSYRSGVIGYGYTF.

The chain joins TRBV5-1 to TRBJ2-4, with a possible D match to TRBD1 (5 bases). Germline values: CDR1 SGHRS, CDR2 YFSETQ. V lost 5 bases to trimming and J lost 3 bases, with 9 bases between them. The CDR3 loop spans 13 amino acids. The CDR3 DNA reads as TGCGCCAGCAGAGGGCAGGGCAAAAACATTCAGTACTTC. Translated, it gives CASRGQGKNIQYF.